This T cell receptor beta chain came from a study of T cell responses to AZD1222 COVID-19 vaccine. On the study more broadly: The study pooled second doses at about 4 or about 12 weeks. The study, taken as a whole, reports: Repertoire samples came only from after the peak T cell response. Elevations in Spike-specific TCR breadth and depth followed administration of two AZD1222 doses. Of spike-specific TCRs, nearly half reportedly target regions left unmutated in variants.

The CDR3 extends over 15 amino acids. V lost 4 bases and J lost 3; bases outside the gene matches: 5. Germline CDR1 KGHSH, CDR2 LQKENI. As regards this clone: Its matching antigen is unknown.

Assay: immunoSEQ multiplex PCR; the TCRdb copy retains only in-frame clones and omits some. Altogether some 190,000 clones are present, 85% to 95% being singletons, with the ten largest covering 1% to 1.5%. V is TRBV18 and J is TRBJ1-2, with 10 bases lining up with TRBD1. This material consisted of peripheral blood, taken on day 0 of AZD1222 vaccination. This receptor was taken from an adult in good health. The CDR3 is CASSLRQGADYGYTF. DNA of the CDR3: TGTGCCAGCTCACTCCGACAGGGGGCAGACTATGGCTACACCTTC. Using reference TRBV18 and TRBJ1-2 for the parts outside the CDR3, the full variable domain is NAGVMQNPRHLVRRRGQEARLRCSPMKGHSHVYWYRQLPEEGLKFMVYLQKENIIDESGMPKERFSAEFPKEGPSILRIQQVVRGDSAAYFCASSLRQGADYGYTFGSGTRLTVV.